These 17 T cell receptor beta chains were all obtained from the same sample, sequenced in a study of blood T cell repertoires in COVID-19. Profiling relied on immunoSEQ multiplex PCR, and the TCRdb table lists in-frame clones only, not all of them. The data show approximately 280,000 clones, approximately 90% seen once. The source material was peripheral blood. The receptors shown here come from a man aged 35 to 55 with acute or convalescent COVID-19.

This rearrangement joins TRBV25-1 to TRBJ1-1; possibly TRBD1 for D (5 bases). Germline V lookup: CDR1 MGHDK, CDR2 SYGVNS. V was cut by 3 bases and J by 2 bases, with 13 bases left in between. This CDR3 has 15 amino acids. The CDR3 here is CASSDGGAGNTEAFF. As DNA, the CDR3 is TGTGCCAGCAGTGATGGAGGGGCGGGTAACACTGAAGCTTTCTTT. Full variable domain (remainder filled in from reference TRBV25-1 and TRBJ1-1): EADIYQTPRYLVIGTGKKITLECSQTMGHDKMYWYQQDPGMELHLIHYSYGVNSTEKGDLSSESTVSRIRTEHFPLTLESARPSHTSQYLCASSDGGAGNTEAFFGQGTRLTVV.

This chain uses TRBV27 with TRBJ2-6; 7 bases fit TRBD1. The CDR3 is 17 residues long. Germline CDR1 and CDR2: MNHEY and SMNVEV (reference sequence). V trimming: 1 base; J trimming: 0 bases; junction bases outside the gene matches: 3. In DNA, the CDR3 is TGTGCCAGCAGTTTATGGACAGGACGCTCTGGGGCCAACGTCCTGACTTTC. This gives the protein CASSLWTGRSGANVLTF.

V is TRBV19 and J is TRBJ1-5; D is possibly TRBD1 (6 bases). This CDR3 has 14 residues. Trimming removed 6 bases at V and 3 bases at J, with 12 bases between. Per germline, CDR1 LNHDA and CDR2 SQIVND (reference sequence). The CDR3 DNA reads as TGTGCCAGTAGATCCACAGGGACCAATCAGCCCCAGCATTTT. This sequence encodes CASRSTGTNQPQHF. The complete variable domain, with remaining parts taken from reference TRBV19 and TRBJ1-5, reads DGGITQSPKYLFRKEGQNVTLSCEQNLNHDAMYWYRQDPGQGLRLIYYSQIVNDFQKGDIAEGYSVSREKKESFPLTVTSAQKNPTAFYLCASRSTGTNQPQHFGDGTRLSIL.

This clone showed up just a few times. The chain carries TRBV29-1 and TRBJ2-7; maybe TRBD2 (5 bases). V lost 5 bases to trimming and J lost 4 bases, with 12 bases between them. Germline V gene lookup returns CDR1 SQVTM and CDR2 ANQGSEA. The CDR3 is 12 amino acids. The CDR3 is CSVYLARYEQYF. For the CDR3, the DNA is TGCAGCGTTTACCTAGCTCGATACGAGCAGTACTTC.

At least ten counts were recorded for this clone. The chain links TRBV5-1 to TRBJ1-2; possibly TRBD1 for D (6 bases). Germline V lookup: CDR1 SGHRS, CDR2 YFSETQ. CDR3 length equals 15 residues. Trimming left V 4 bases short and J 2 bases short, with 15 bases between. The CDR3 here is CASSPRGGQNYGYTF. The CDR3 DNA is TGCGCCAGCAGCCCCCGGGGGGGGCAGAACTATGGCTACACCTTC. The variable domain in full, with the rest retrieved from reference TRBV5-1 and TRBJ1-2, is KAGVTQTPRYLIKTRGQQVTLSCSPISGHRSVSWYQQTPGQGLQFLFEYFSETQRNKGNFPGRFSGRQFSNSRSEMNVSTLELGDSALYLCASSPRGGQNYGYTFGSGTRLTVV.

This clone came up a few times. This chain joins TRBV5-6 and TRBJ1-2, with D unresolved. The CDR3 is made up of 13 amino acids. V was pared by 2 bases and J by 6 bases, with 11 bases between. CDR1 is SGHDT and CDR2 is YYEEEE in the germline V gene. CDR3 nucleotides: TGTGCCAGCAGCTTAGCCACGGAGGATGGCTACACCTTC. This sequence encodes CASSLATEDGYTF.

The rearrangement links TRBV20-1 to TRBJ1-6, with 7 positions matching TRBD1. CDR1 and CDR2 from the germline V gene are DFQATT and SNEGSKA (reference sequence). J gave up 10 bases and V 3 bases, and 6 bases lay outside the gene matches. This CDR3 spans 13 amino acids. CDR3 nucleotides: TGCAGTGCTAGTCAAGGGGGCTTGTCACCCCTCCACTTT. Residues: CSASQGGLSPLHF.

The V and J genes are TRBV5-1 and TRBJ2-7, with TRBD1 matching over 7 bases. Germline V gene sequence: CDR1 SGHRS, CDR2 YFSETQ. The V and J ends lost 3 bases and 2 bases, in that order; junction bases with no gene match: 17. This CDR3 contains 18 residues. The CDR3 bases are TGCGCCAGCAGCTCGGGCCCTTTGACAGGGAATGGAGCCTACGAGCAGTACTTC. This translates into CASSSGPLTGNGAYEQYF.

The V call is TRBV30, the J call TRBJ2-2; D call uncertain. The germline CDR1 and CDR2 sequences are GTSNPN and SVGIG (reference sequence). Trimming pared 0 bases from V and 6 bases from J, leaving 5 bases between. The CDR3 runs to 12 residues. For the CDR3, the DNA is TGTGCCTGGAGTGTGGCCCCCGGGGAGCTGTTTTTT. This translates into CAWSVAPGELFF.

The chain links TRBV18 to TRBJ1-1; no clear D. Germline lookup yields CDR1 KGHSH and CDR2 LQKENI. The CDR3 runs 13 residues. The ends were cut back, 5 bases at V and 1 base at J, with 8 bases in the middle. CDR3 bases: TGTGCCAGCTCAGGGCAGACGAACACTGAAGCTTTCTTT. Its translation is CASSGQTNTEAFF.

This clone was seen once. This rearrangement joins TRBV10-2 to TRBJ2-1; a weak D match, TRBD2 (5 bases). The CDR3 has 14 residues. CDR1 and CDR2 from the germline V gene are WSHSY and SAAADI. V lost 9 bases, J lost 2 bases, and 14 bases lay in between. The CDR3 DNA is TGCGCCAGTGGGCCAGCGGTAACCTACAATGAGCAGTTCTTC. It translates to CASGPAVTYNEQFF.

V usage is TRBV5-6 and J usage is TRBJ1-3; tentative D call: TRBD1 (6 bases). V gave up 5 bases and J gave up 4 bases, with 10 bases separating them. In germline, CDR1 is SGHDT, CDR2 YYEEEE. The CDR3 is 13 amino acids. This CDR3 is CASRPTGGNTIYF. As DNA, the CDR3 is TGTGCCAGCAGACCGACAGGAGGAAACACCATATATTTT.

Turning to this clone: The junction and the germline gene differ at one end; a read error may be behind it. The V gene is TRBV19, the J gene TRBJ1-1; 7 positions agree with TRBD1. The CDR3 runs to 13 residues. CDR1 LNHDA and CDR2 SQIVND come from the germline V gene (reference sequence). DNA for the CDR3: TGTGCCAGTAGTATAGGAACAGGGGCTGATGCTTTCTTT. Translating gives CASSIGTGADAFF.

The chain joins TRBV7-3 to TRBJ2-3; D possibly corresponds to TRBD2 (6 bases). V gave up 5 bases and J gave up 3 bases, with 15 bases separating them. Germline values: CDR1 SGHTA, CDR2 FQGTGA. The CDR3 consists of 15 residues. The chain's CDR3 is CASSPSLAGTDTQYF. DNA for the CDR3: TGTGCCAGCAGCCCCTCACTAGCTGGGACAGATACGCAGTATTTT.

This clone was counted once. The rearrangement joins TRBV7-9 to TRBJ1-2; D is undetermined. Per the germline V gene, CDR1 is SEHNR and CDR2 is FQNEAQ (reference sequence). The CDR3 contains 11 residues. Trimming took off 7 bases at V and 6 bases at J, with 9 bases between the two ends. The CDR3 DNA reads as TGTGCCAGCACCCGCGCCCATGGCTACACCTTC. Its translation: CASTRAHGYTF.

The chain joins TRBV2 to TRBJ2-5, with 7 positions matching TRBD1. V shed 10 bases, J shed 5 bases, and the junction held 16 bases outside the gene matches. The CDR3 is made up of 15 amino acids. Germline V gene data show CDR1 as SNHLY and CDR2 as FYNNEI. The CDR3 region has the DNA TGTGCCACCCGAGGGGGCCAGGGCAGGGGGGAGACCCAGTACTTC. Translation gives CATRGGQGRGETQYF.

J is TRBJ1-2 and V is TRBV18; D ambiguous. The germline V and J ends were trimmed by 2 bases and 4 bases, with 14 bases remaining between them. Germline CDR1 KGHSH, CDR2 LQKENI. The CDR3 length is 15 residues. For the CDR3, the DNA is TGTGCCAGCTCACCAGCGGGCGCAACGACCTATGGCTACACCTTC. Its translation is CASSPAGATTYGYTF.